Listed below are T cell receptor beta chains from one sample, sequenced in a study of cytomegalovirus exposure and HLA in healthy donors. Assay used: immunoSEQ multiplex PCR; TCRdb lists only in-frame clones, some missing. The sample lists a few hundred thousand clones; about nine tenths were seen once. The sequencing input was PBMCs. These receptor sequences come from a girl aged 2-10 years in good health and CMV-seronegative. Both conserved end residues are part of each CDR3. Each record gives: V gene, J gene, D gene, CDR3 DNA, CDR3 protein. D genes are given only for firm matches.

TRBV30	TRBJ2-5	-	TGTGCCTGGAGAAAAAGAGGGTCGGTAGAGACCCAGTACTTC	CAWRKRGSVETQYF
TRBV10-1	TRBJ2-7	-	TGCGCCAGCAGAGAAGCGGAGAAGGGCGAGCAGTACTTC	CASREAEKGEQYF
TRBV20-1	TRBJ2-5	-	TGCAGTGCTAGGCCCGGTGAGACCCAGTACTTC	CSARPGETQYF
TRBV18	TRBJ2-1	TRBD2	TGTGCCAGCTCACCCAGACTAGCGGGAGGTGGTGAGCAGTTCTTC	CASSPRLAGGGEQFF
TRBV29-1	TRBJ2-7	-	TGCAGCGTTGAAGAGGGAGGTAGGAGCTCCTACGAGCAGTACTTC	CSVEEGGRSSYEQYF
TRBV13	TRBJ2-1	TRBD1	TGTGCCAGCAGCCAACTGACAGGGGGCCAGCGTGAGCAGTTCTTC	CASSQLTGGQREQFF
TRBV5-1	TRBJ2-3	-	TGCGCCAGCAGCTTGGTTCTCTCCCCCCTTACGCAGTATTTT	CASSLVLSPLTQYF
TRBV28	TRBJ2-1	TRBD1	TGTGCCAGCAGCCACCGGGACAGCTCCTACAATGAGCAGTTCTTC	CASSHRDSSYNEQFF
TRBV15	TRBJ2-1	-	TGTGCCACCCGTAGGGGACTTCACTCCTACAATGAGCAGTTCTTC	CATRRGLHSYNEQFF
TRBV19	TRBJ2-2	TRBD2	TGTGCCAGTAGTATAGCGAGCGGGGGGGGGACCGGGGAGCTGTTTTTT	CASSIASGGGTGELFF
TRBV5-8	TRBJ2-7	TRBD1	TGTGCCAGCAGCCCCTGGACAGGGATTAGATACGAGCAGTACTTC	CASSPWTGIRYEQYF